Listed below are T cell receptor beta chains from one sample, sequenced in a study of vaccination and CD4 T cells after COVID-19. MiXCR, applied by TCRdb to the PCR reads, yields one record per CDR3 protein. The repertoire has 15,000 to 20,000 distinct CDR3 sequences, 45% to 65% of them found once; the top ten carry about 9.4%. Which antigens these TCRs recognize remains unknown. The source was CD4+ T cells from blood, cultured in vitro, collected before SARS-CoV-2 vaccination. These receptors all stem from a human donor who had recovered from COVID-19. Both conserved end residues are part of each CDR3. Each record gives: CDR3 protein, CDR3 DNA, clone size, D gene, J gene, V gene. D genes are given only for firm matches. Clone size is stated in some rows and not others, as once, few, many or a class when expanded.

CDR3 protein: CASSHQETQYF
CDR3 DNA: TGTGCCAGCAGTCATCAAGAGACCCAGTACTTC
clone size: few
D gene: .
J gene: TRBJ2-5
V gene: TRBV25-1

CDR3 protein: CASRTTGGSYNSPLHF
CDR3 DNA: TGTGCCAGCAGGACGACAGGGGGGTCCTATAATTCACCCCTCCACTTT
clone size: .
D gene: TRBD1
J gene: TRBJ1-6
V gene: TRBV28

CDR3 protein: CAGSLVTGNTEAFF
CDR3 DNA: TGTGCCGGCAGCTTGGTGACAGGGAACACTGAAGCTTTCTTT
clone size: .
D gene: .
J gene: TRBJ1-1
V gene: TRBV28

CDR3 protein: CASTPTGVIGGYTF
CDR3 DNA: TGTGCCAGCACCCCAACAGGGGTAATCGGTGGCTACACCTTC
clone size: .
D gene: TRBD1
J gene: TRBJ1-2
V gene: TRBV12-3/TRBV12-4

CDR3 protein: CASSYSRPRSGNEQFF
CDR3 DNA: TGTGCCAGCAGTTACTCTCGCCCGCGGTCCGGCAATGAGCAGTTCTTC
clone size: .
D gene: .
J gene: TRBJ2-1
V gene: TRBV6-5

CDR3 protein: CSARPGLNQPQHF
CDR3 DNA: TGCAGTGCTAGGCCTGGACTCAATCAGCCCCAGCATTTT
clone size: few
D gene: .
J gene: TRBJ1-5
V gene: TRBV20-1

CDR3 protein: CASSMQTGNQPQHF
CDR3 DNA: TGTGCCAGTAGTATGCAGACAGGCAATCAGCCCCAGCATTTT
clone size: .
D gene: .
J gene: TRBJ1-5
V gene: TRBV19

CDR3 protein: CASSWAGSTEAFF
CDR3 DNA: TGTGCCAGTAGTTGGGCAGGGAGCACTGAAGCTTTCTTT
clone size: .
D gene: .
J gene: TRBJ1-1
V gene: TRBV19

CDR3 protein: CSAVANYGYTF
CDR3 DNA: TGCAGTGCTGTGGCTAACTATGGCTACACCTTC
clone size: few
D gene: .
J gene: TRBJ1-2
V gene: TRBV20-1

CDR3 protein: CASSVQGIGELFF
CDR3 DNA: TGTGCCAGCAGCGTACAGGGAATCGGGGAGCTGTTTTTT
clone size: few
D gene: .
J gene: TRBJ2-2
V gene: TRBV7-9

CDR3 protein: CASRRSGLAYEQYF
CDR3 DNA: TGTGCCAGCAGGAGGTCGGGACTCGCCTACGAGCAGTACTTC
clone size: few
D gene: .
J gene: TRBJ2-7
V gene: TRBV2

CDR3 protein: CSADRGTGGNQPQHF
CDR3 DNA: TGCAGTGCTGATCGCGGGACAGGGGGCAATCAGCCCCAGCATTTT
clone size: few
D gene: TRBD1
J gene: TRBJ1-5
V gene: TRBV20-1

CDR3 protein: CATSRIRAGATSGANVLTF
CDR3 DNA: TGTGCCACCAGCAGAATAAGAGCCGGGGCGACCTCTGGGGCCAACGTCCTGACTTTC
clone size: few
D gene: .
J gene: TRBJ2-6
V gene: TRBV15

CDR3 protein: CASGLGLAGYNEQFF
CDR3 DNA: TGTGCTAGTGGTCTCGGACTAGCGGGGTACAATGAGCAGTTCTTC
clone size: .
D gene: TRBD2
J gene: TRBJ2-1
V gene: TRBV12-5

CDR3 protein: CASSLGLAGETQYF
CDR3 DNA: TGTGCCAGCAGCTTAGGACTAGCGGGAGAGACCCAGTACTTC
clone size: few
D gene: TRBD2
J gene: TRBJ2-5
V gene: TRBV7-2

CDR3 protein: CASSLVYGEGDNYGYTF
CDR3 DNA: TGTGCCAGCAGTTTGGTCTACGGAGAGGGGGATAACTATGGCTACACCTTC
clone size: .
D gene: .
J gene: TRBJ1-2
V gene: TRBV28

CDR3 protein: CASSPPTGRGNEQFF
CDR3 DNA: TGTGCCAGCAGCCCCCCGACAGGGCGAGGCAATGAGCAGTTCTTC
clone size: few
D gene: TRBD1
J gene: TRBJ2-1
V gene: TRBV7-9

CDR3 protein: CASSLWGENYNEQFF
CDR3 DNA: TGTGCCAGCAGTTTATGGGGGGAAAACTACAATGAGCAGTTCTTC
clone size: .
D gene: .
J gene: TRBJ2-1
V gene: TRBV28

CDR3 protein: CASSPAENTEAFF
CDR3 DNA: TGCGCCAGCAGCCCGGCCGAGAACACTGAAGCTTTCTTT
clone size: .
D gene: .
J gene: TRBJ1-1
V gene: TRBV4-1

CDR3 protein: CASSQWETQYF
CDR3 DNA: TGTGCCAGCAGCCAATGGGAGACCCAGTACTTC
clone size: few
D gene: .
J gene: TRBJ2-5
V gene: TRBV14

CDR3 protein: CAISKRTSGEYNEQFF
CDR3 DNA: TGTGCCATCAGCAAGAGGACTAGCGGAGAATACAATGAGCAGTTCTTC
clone size: .
D gene: TRBD2
J gene: TRBJ2-1
V gene: TRBV10-3

CDR3 protein: CASRPPGDPEAFF
CDR3 DNA: TGTGCCAGCAGACCTCCGGGGGACCCTGAAGCTTTCTTT
clone size: few
D gene: .
J gene: TRBJ1-1
V gene: TRBV6-1

CDR3 protein: CASSLLPGLGNEQFF
CDR3 DNA: TGTGCCAGCAGCCTATTACCGGGACTGGGCAATGAGCAGTTCTTC
clone size: .
D gene: .
J gene: TRBJ2-1
V gene: TRBV7-9

CDR3 protein: CASSSTGLVTDTQYF
CDR3 DNA: TGTGCCAGCAGCTCTACGGGACTAGTCACAGATACGCAGTATTTT
clone size: .
D gene: TRBD2
J gene: TRBJ2-3
V gene: TRBV7-6

CDR3 protein: CASSFGTSGRDTDTQYF
CDR3 DNA: TGTGCCAGCAGTTTCGGGACTAGCGGGAGGGATACAGATACGCAGTATTTT
clone size: .
D gene: TRBD2
J gene: TRBJ2-3
V gene: TRBV27

CDR3 protein: CASSQDRAVITGELFF
CDR3 DNA: TGTGCCAGCAGCCAAGATCGGGCAGTTATCACCGGGGAGCTGTTTTTT
clone size: .
D gene: .
J gene: TRBJ2-2
V gene: TRBV4-2

CDR3 protein: CASSNPILAEAFF
CDR3 DNA: TGTGCCAGCAGCAATCCCATTTTGGCTGAAGCTTTCTTT
clone size: .
D gene: .
J gene: TRBJ1-1
V gene: TRBV7-9

CDR3 protein: CASKGVTNYGYTF
CDR3 DNA: TGTGCCAGTAAGGGAGTTACTAACTATGGCTACACCTTC
clone size: few
D gene: .
J gene: TRBJ1-2
V gene: TRBV28

CDR3 protein: CASSPLGGTSFGYEQYF
CDR3 DNA: TGTGCCAGCAGCCCCCTGGGAGGGACGTCCTTTGGGTACGAGCAGTACTTC
clone size: .
D gene: TRBD2
J gene: TRBJ2-7
V gene: TRBV11-2

CDR3 protein: CASSFFSVGVYEQYF
CDR3 DNA: TGTGCCAGCAGTTTTTTTTCAGTTGGGGTCTACGAGCAGTACTTC
clone size: .
D gene: .
J gene: TRBJ2-7
V gene: TRBV28

CDR3 protein: CASSLSGSNEQFF
CDR3 DNA: TGTGCCAGCAGCTTAAGCGGGTCGAATGAGCAGTTCTTC
clone size: .
D gene: .
J gene: TRBJ2-1
V gene: TRBV11-2

CDR3 protein: CASSSSVRDGTYEQYF
CDR3 DNA: TGTGCCAGCAGCTCCTCGGTTAGGGACGGGACCTACGAGCAGTACTTC
clone size: .
D gene: .
J gene: TRBJ2-7
V gene: TRBV7-6

CDR3 protein: CATSSLRGKGFHEQFF
CDR3 DNA: TGTGCCACCAGCAGCTTAAGGGGGAAGGGTTTCCATGAGCAGTTCTTC
clone size: .
D gene: .
J gene: TRBJ2-1
V gene: TRBV15

CDR3 protein: CASSSSGSFHEQFF
CDR3 DNA: TGTGCCAGCAGCTCTAGCGGGAGTTTCCACGAGCAGTTCTTC
clone size: .
D gene: TRBD2
J gene: TRBJ2-1
V gene: TRBV7-2

CDR3 protein: CASSPIRGGLGTEAFF
CDR3 DNA: TGTGCCAGTAGTCCGATTAGGGGGGGGCTGGGGACTGAAGCTTTCTTT
clone size: .
D gene: .
J gene: TRBJ1-1
V gene: TRBV19

CDR3 protein: CASSHRRGLAVSDTQYF
CDR3 DNA: TGTGCCAGCAGCCACAGACGGGGACTAGCGGTTTCAGATACGCAGTATTTT
clone size: .
D gene: TRBD2
J gene: TRBJ2-3
V gene: TRBV14

CDR3 protein: CASSHAGTRVIWETQYF
CDR3 DNA: TGTGCCAGCAGCCACGCCGGGACTAGAGTGATTTGGGAGACCCAGTACTTC
clone size: .
D gene: TRBD2
J gene: TRBJ2-5
V gene: TRBV11-2

CDR3 protein: CASKADTQYF
CDR3 DNA: TGTGCCAGCAAAGCAGATACGCAGTATTTT
clone size: .
D gene: .
J gene: TRBJ2-3
V gene: TRBV6-1

CDR3 protein: CASSLGQGGAEQYF
CDR3 DNA: TGTGCCAGCAGCTTGGGACAGGGGGGGGCGGAGCAGTACTTC
clone size: once
D gene: TRBD1
J gene: TRBJ2-7
V gene: TRBV7-8

CDR3 protein: CSASPTGGNEKLFF
CDR3 DNA: TGCAGTGCTAGCCCGACAGGGGGAAATGAAAAACTGTTTTTT
clone size: .
D gene: TRBD1
J gene: TRBJ1-4
V gene: TRBV20-1

CDR3 protein: CASSPMTRGRNTEAFF
CDR3 DNA: TGTGCCAGCAGCCCTATGACGCGAGGGAGGAACACTGAAGCTTTCTTT
clone size: few
D gene: .
J gene: TRBJ1-1
V gene: TRBV7-9

CDR3 protein: CASSLTGWGLNQPQHF
CDR3 DNA: TGTGCCAGTAGCCTTACAGGGTGGGGTCTCAATCAGCCCCAGCATTTT
clone size: .
D gene: .
J gene: TRBJ1-5
V gene: TRBV19

CDR3 protein: CASSLMAVNYGYTF
CDR3 DNA: TGTGCCAGCAGCTTGATGGCAGTTAACTATGGCTACACCTTC
clone size: .
D gene: .
J gene: TRBJ1-2
V gene: TRBV5-4

CDR3 protein: CASSLSLSGDTQYF
CDR3 DNA: TGTGCCAGCAGCTTATCACTAAGCGGAGATACGCAGTATTTT
clone size: .
D gene: .
J gene: TRBJ2-3
V gene: TRBV7-9

CDR3 protein: CASSLSGLAARPYEQYF
CDR3 DNA: TGTGCCAGCAGTTTATCGGGACTAGCGGCGCGACCGTACGAGCAGTACTTC
clone size: .
D gene: TRBD2
J gene: TRBJ2-7
V gene: TRBV28

CDR3 protein: CATSDLTSGGETQYF
CDR3 DNA: TGTGCCACCAGTGATCTGACTAGCGGCGGGGAGACCCAGTACTTC
clone size: .
D gene: TRBD2
J gene: TRBJ2-5
V gene: TRBV24-1

CDR3 protein: CASSEALPTGELFF
CDR3 DNA: TGTGCCAGCAGTGAAGCACTGCCAACCGGGGAGCTGTTTTTT
clone size: .
D gene: .
J gene: TRBJ2-2
V gene: TRBV2

CDR3 protein: CASSGGTSGSYTQYF
CDR3 DNA: TGCGCCAGCAGCGGTGGGACTAGCGGGAGTTATACGCAGTATTTT
clone size: few
D gene: TRBD2
J gene: TRBJ2-3
V gene: TRBV5-1

CDR3 protein: CSARTSGRFTNTGELFF
CDR3 DNA: TGCAGTGCTAGAACTAGCGGGAGATTTACGAACACCGGGGAGCTGTTTTTT
clone size: few
D gene: TRBD2
J gene: TRBJ2-2
V gene: TRBV20-1

CDR3 protein: CASSLTGRQAPNF
CDR3 DNA: TGTGCCAGCAGCCTAACCGGGCGACAGGCCCCGAACTTC
clone size: .
D gene: .
J gene: TRBJ2-7
V gene: TRBV7-2

CDR3 protein: CASRAGRTQETQYF
CDR3 DNA: TGTGCCAGCAGGGCTGGACGGACGCAAGAGACCCAGTACTTC
clone size: .
D gene: .
J gene: TRBJ2-5
V gene: TRBV2